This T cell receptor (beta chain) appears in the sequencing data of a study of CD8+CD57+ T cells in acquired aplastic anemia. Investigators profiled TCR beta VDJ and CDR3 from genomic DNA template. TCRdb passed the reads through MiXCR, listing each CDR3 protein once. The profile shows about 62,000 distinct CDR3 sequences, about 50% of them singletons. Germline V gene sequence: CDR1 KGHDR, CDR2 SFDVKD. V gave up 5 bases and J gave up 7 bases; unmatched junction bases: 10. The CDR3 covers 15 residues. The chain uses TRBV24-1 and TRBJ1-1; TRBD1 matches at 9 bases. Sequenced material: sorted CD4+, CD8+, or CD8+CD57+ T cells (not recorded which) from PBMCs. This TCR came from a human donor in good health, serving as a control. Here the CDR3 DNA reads TGTGCCACCAGTGGACGGACAGGGGTTATGATTGAAGCTTTCTTT. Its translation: CATSGRTGVMIEAFF.